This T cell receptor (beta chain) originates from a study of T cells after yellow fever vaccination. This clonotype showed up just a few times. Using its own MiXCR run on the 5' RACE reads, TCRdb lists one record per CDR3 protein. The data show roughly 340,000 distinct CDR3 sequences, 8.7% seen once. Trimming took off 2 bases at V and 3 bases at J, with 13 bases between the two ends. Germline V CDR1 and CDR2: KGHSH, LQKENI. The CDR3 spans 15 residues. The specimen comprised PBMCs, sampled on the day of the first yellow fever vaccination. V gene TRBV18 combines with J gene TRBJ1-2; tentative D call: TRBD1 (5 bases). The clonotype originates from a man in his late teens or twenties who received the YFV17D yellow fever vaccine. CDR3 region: CASSPSGGTHYGYTF. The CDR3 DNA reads TGTGCCAGCTCACCATCGGGGGGGACCCACTATGGCTACACCTTC.